This T cell receptor (beta chain) is from a study of shared clonotypes between healthy human individuals. General study findings and limits: Estimated richness values were generally larger in naive subsets than in memory subsets. Non-shared clonotypes were found to have lower generation probabilities than the clonotypes that were shared by all four of the sorted-subset donors.

The CDR3 has 11 residues. Germline CDR1 and CDR2: MNHEY and SMNVEV (reference sequence). V lost 6 bases and J lost 1, with 4 bases in between. The authors distributed each subset's genomic DNA evenly over several immunoSEQ plates. Sorted subsets were amplified in replicate PCRs using 200 ng DNA, about 30,000 T cell genomes. Produced via immunoSEQ multiplex PCR; TCRdb's table is partial and in-frame only. The table lists 630,000 or so clones, about 98% of them singletons. Concerning this clone itself: Its antigen is unknown. Other DNA sequences within the sample encode an identical CDR3.

CD45RO-negative, CCR7-positively selected cells formed the naive CD8 fraction, excluding terminally differentiated effector memory CD45RA+ cells. The TCR comes from a man in his thirties or forties in good health. J is TRBJ2-7 and V is TRBV27; no definite D call. The specimen sequenced was naive CD8+ T cells sorted from blood. The CDR3 coding sequence is TGTGCCAGCAGGAGTTCCTACGAGCAGTACTTC. The encoded protein is CASRSSYEQYF.